A single sample is the source of the 23 T cell receptor beta chains below, sequenced in a study of vaccination and CD4 T cells after COVID-19 (dated by TCRdb to the early 2020s). Library method: PCR. Sequencing instrument: Illumina iSeq 100. DNA from cultured CD4+ T cells was subjected to TCR sequencing with the Oncomine TCR Beta short-read assay at the Johns Hopkins FTIC core. Using fastp at Q25 and MiXCR, TCRdb reprocessed the public reads and kept productive beta chains. CDR3 protein sequences are deduplicated, and each keeps its most common genes and DNA. The table for this sample lists around 5,500 distinct CDR3 sequences; 30% of them were counted only once. Together, the top ten hold 20% to 25% of the sample. The treatment or condition label for this specimen denotes: roughly ten-day PBMC culture with coronavirus spike peptide pools or control peptides (ViraFEST assay). These receptors lack a known antigen.

The specimen comprised CD4+ T cells from blood, cultured in vitro, sampled after SARS-CoV-2 vaccination. The source of these receptors is a human donor who had recovered from COVID-19.

V is TRBV6-5 and J is TRBJ2-7; 13 bases are a match to TRBD2. This CDR3 has 18 amino acids. V dropped 2 bases and J dropped 7; count of bases not matched to a gene: 14. Germline lookup yields CDR1 MNHEY and CDR2 SVGAGI. DNA of the CDR3: TGTGCCAGCAGTTACCCGGGTCCCACCGGGACTAGCGGGAAAGAGCAGTACTTC. Its translation: CASSYPGPTGTSGKEQYF.

This clonotype was counted between two and nine times. The chain's CDR3 is CASSGGRSPYEQYF. In DNA form, the CDR3 reads TGTGCCAGCAGTGGAGGACGGAGCCCCTACGAGCAGTACTTC. This chain uses TRBV27 with TRBJ2-7; maybe TRBD2 (5 bases). V lost 5 bases and J lost 2, with 13 bases in between. CDR1 and CDR2 (germline): MNHEY, SMNVEV (reference sequence). The CDR3 extends over 14 amino acids.

The J gene is TRBJ2-7, the V gene TRBV7-9; a possible D gene is TRBD2 (6 bases). CDR3 length: 15 amino acids. CDR1 is SEHNR, CDR2 FQNEAQ, per germline (reference sequence). Trimming shortened V by 2 bases and J by 0 bases, and 11 bases separated the two germline ends. The CDR3 region has the DNA TGTGCCAGCAGCTTAATGGGGGGACTCTCCTACGAGCAGTACTTC. Translation gives CASSLMGGLSYEQYF.

This clonotype was counted between two and nine times. The chain combines TRBV7-2 with TRBJ2-3; a possible D gene is TRBD2 (5 bases). The germline V and J ends were trimmed by 4 bases and 4 bases, with 12 bases remaining between them. The germline V gene has CDR1 SGHTA and CDR2 FQGNSA. CDR3 length equals 14 residues. The CDR3, as DNA: TGTGCCAGCAGCTCCGGACTGGCACCAGATACGCAGTATTTT. This translates into CASSSGLAPDTQYF.

This clonotype was detected only once. The rearrangement joins TRBV6-1 to TRBJ1-5; D gene unclear. This CDR3 comprises 15 residues. The germline V gene encodes CDR1 MNHNS and CDR2 SASEGT. V gave up 8 bases and J gave up 3 bases, with 17 bases separating them. CDR3 sequence: CASRGRMESNQPQHF. CDR3 nucleotide sequence: TGTGCCAGCCGCGGACGAATGGAATCCAATCAGCCCCAGCATTTT.

This clonotype has just a few counts. J is TRBJ1-2 and V is TRBV6-1, with D perhaps TRBD1 (5 bases). Between the trimmed V and J ends, which lost 6 bases and 8 bases, there was a span of 10 bases. The CDR3 is 11 amino acids. Germline CDR1 is MNHNS and CDR2 is SASEGT. The CDR3 is CASSDGGGYTF. In nucleotides, the CDR3 is TGTGCCAGCAGCGACGGGGGGGGCTACACCTTC.

This clonotype appeared a few times. The chain recombines TRBV6-1 with TRBJ1-5; maybe TRBD1 (6 bases). V was pared by 10 bases and J by 0 bases, with 22 bases between. CDR1 and CDR2 (germline): MNHNS, SASEGT. The CDR3 sequence is 17 residues long. The CDR3, as DNA: TGTGCCACGTCCAATCCAGGGGCCGGTTATAGCAATCAGCCCCAGCATTTT. Protein: CATSNPGAGYSNQPQHF.

The count of this clonotype is one. The chain uses TRBV6-1 and TRBJ1-1; D call uncertain. The CDR3 extends over 14 amino acids. V lost 3 bases, J lost 3 bases, and 11 bases lay in between. CDR1 and CDR2 from the germline V gene are MNHNS and SASEGT. The CDR3, as DNA: TGTGCCAGCAGTGAGATGTTGTTCGACACTGAAGCTTTCTTT. It is translated as CASSEMLFDTEAFF.

By share, this clonotype ranks as medium-sized. This chain uses TRBV6-1 with TRBJ1-2; D unclear. Deletions cut 11 bases from V and 4 bases from J, with 17 bases between. The germline V gene encodes CDR1 MNHNS and CDR2 SASEGT. The CDR3 is 13 amino acids. CDR3 sequence (DNA): TGTGCCTCCAAAGGCGAGGGAGGCTATGGCTACACCTTC. The encoded protein is CASKGEGGYGYTF.

The chain combines TRBV10-3 with TRBJ2-7; 7 bases agree with TRBD1. Trimming at V came to 6 bases and at J to 6 bases, leaving 5 bases not matched to a gene. The length of the CDR3 is 12 residues. Germline loops: CDR1 ENHRY, CDR2 SYGVKD. The CDR3, as DNA: TGTGCCATCAGCTTGACAGGGTTCGAGCAGTACTTC. This sequence encodes CAISLTGFEQYF.

This sequence joins TRBV6-1 and TRBJ2-5; a possible D gene is TRBD1 (5 bases). V was pared by 5 bases and J by 1 base, with 8 bases between. The CDR3 runs 13 residues. Germline CDR1 MNHNS, CDR2 SASEGT. The CDR3 is CASSRQPQETQYF. Written as DNA, the CDR3 is TGTGCCAGCAGTAGACAGCCCCAAGAGACCCAGTACTTC.

This chain joins TRBV28 and TRBJ1-5, with D tentatively TRBD1 (6 bases). CDR1 and CDR2 from the germline V gene are MDHEN and SYDVKM. Trimming removed 6 bases at V and 4 bases at J, with 10 bases between. The CDR3 is made up of 13 amino acids. The CDR3 region is CASRGTTNQPQHF. The DNA for the CDR3 is TGTGCCAGCAGAGGGACAACGAATCAGCCCCAGCATTTT.

In its sample, this clonotype is medium-sized. V and J are TRBV20-1 and TRBJ1-2; TRBD1 might be the D (6 bases). This CDR3 has 13 amino acids. Germline CDR1 and CDR2: DFQATT and SNEGSKA (reference sequence). V was cut by 3 bases and J by 4 bases, with 12 bases left in between. CDR3 nucleotide sequence: TGCAGTGCTAGGGACAGAAAACTCTATGGCTACACCTTC. Residues: CSARDRKLYGYTF.

This clonotype counts as medium-sized. V is TRBV20-1 and J is TRBJ2-5, with 7 bases that match TRBD2. Looked up from germline, CDR1 is DFQATT and CDR2 is SNEGSKA (reference sequence). This CDR3 is 17 amino acids long. The trim removed 4 bases at V and 0 bases at J, leaving 14 bases unmatched. The DNA for the CDR3 is TGCAGTGCTACCCGGCCGATAGCGGGTGGGTACCAAGAGACCCAGTACTTC. Translation gives CSATRPIAGGYQETQYF.

The chain combines TRBV20-1 with TRBJ2-4, with D perhaps TRBD2 (6 bases). The CDR3 has 14 residues. Germline V gene sequence: CDR1 DFQATT, CDR2 SNEGSKA (reference sequence). V gave up 4 bases and J gave up 2 bases, with 12 bases separating them. The CDR3 bases are TGCAGTGCTACCACGACTAGGACCAAAAACATTCAGTACTTC. Amino acid sequence: CSATTTRTKNIQYF.

The chain combines TRBV5-5 with TRBJ1-1; no definite D call. Trimming removed 2 bases at V and 1 base at J, with 9 bases between. The CDR3 contains 14 residues. The germline V gene has CDR1 SGHKS and CDR2 YYEKEE (reference sequence). The CDR3 loop reads CASSFDRGNTEAFF. For the CDR3, the DNA is TGTGCCAGCAGCTTCGACCGGGGGAACACTGAAGCTTTCTTT.

The chain is built from TRBV6-5 and TRBJ1-5, with D maybe TRBD1 (5 bases). Germline V gives CDR1 MNHEY, CDR2 SVGAGI. The CDR3 has 15 residues. Trimming stripped 0 bases from V and 5 bases from J, with 11 bases between. CDR3 coding DNA: TGTGCCAGCAGTTACTCGGCAGGGTCGGATCAGCCCCAGCATTTT. Translating it yields CASSYSAGSDQPQHF.

The chain recombines TRBV10-3 with TRBJ2-5, with TRBD2 as a possible D gene (7 bases). V was shortened by 4 bases and J by 4 bases, with 13 bases between the two germline ends. Germline V gives CDR1 ENHRY, CDR2 SYGVKD. The CDR3 is made up of 14 amino acids. CDR3 residues: CAISGGGGGETQYF. The CDR3 region has the DNA TGTGCCATCAGTGGCGGGGGCGGGGGAGAGACCCAGTACTTC.

This clonotype is a singleton in its sample. The chain links TRBV27 to TRBJ2-3; tentative D call: TRBD2 (6 bases). There are 17 residues in the CDR3. The germline CDR1 and CDR2 sequences are MNHEY and SMNVEV (reference sequence). With 4 bases removed from V and 2 bases from J, the gap between germline ends came to 19 bases. CDR3 DNA: TGTGCCAGCAGTTCCCCCCATCGGACGGGGGTCACAGATACGCAGTATTTT. It specifies CASSSPHRTGVTDTQYF.

The rearrangement uses TRBV7-3 and TRBJ2-6; unclear D gene. The V end was cut by 3 bases, the J end by 2 bases, with 11 bases between. CDR1 and CDR2 from the germline V gene are SGHTA and FQGTGA. The CDR3 loop spans 16 amino acids. The CDR3 nucleotides read TGTGCCAGCAGCTTGCTCAGTGTCGCTGGGGCCAACGTCCTGACTTTC. Its translation is CASSLLSVAGANVLTF.

This chain connects TRBV20-1 to TRBJ2-3, with TRBD2 matching over 9 bases. V lost 2 bases, J lost 0 bases, and 6 bases stayed unmatched. The CDR3 extends over 16 amino acids. Per the germline V gene, CDR1 is DFQATT and CDR2 is SNEGSKA (reference sequence). CDR3 amino acids: CSARSWAGGSTDTQYF. CDR3 in DNA: TGCAGTGCTAGATCGTGGGCGGGGGGGAGCACAGATACGCAGTATTTT.

V gene TRBV5-1 combines with J gene TRBJ2-5, with a tentative D call TRBD1 (6 bases). Trimming pared 4 bases from V and 1 base from J, leaving 8 bases between. Germline CDR1 and CDR2: SGHRS and YFSETQ. The CDR3 covers 13 residues. The CDR3 nucleotides are TGCGCCAGCAGCGAGGACAGCCAAGAGACCCAGTACTTC. Protein: CASSEDSQETQYF.

Relative to its sample, this clonotype is medium-sized. The rearrangement joins TRBV6-1 to TRBJ2-5; D is undetermined. Trimming removed 6 bases at V and 0 bases at J, with 5 bases between. Germline V CDR1 and CDR2: MNHNS, SASEGT. The CDR3 loop spans 12 amino acids. The CDR3 nucleotides read TGTGCCAGCAGCTGGAACCAAGAGACCCAGTACTTC. Its protein product is CASSWNQETQYF.